A selection of T cell receptor beta chains follows, all from one sample in a study of T cells expressing NK-cell markers. TCRdb reanalyzed the 5' RACE reads and collapses them to one entry per CDR3 protein, without DNA. There are 160,000 or so distinct CDR3 sequences in the sample, with about a fifth held by the top ten. The specimen sequenced was blood T cells: a sorted CD56 or NKG2C T cell subset, CD4+ or CD8+ T cells, or bulk PBMC T cells (not recorded which). These receptors came from a woman aged 18 to 75 in good health. Both conserved end residues are part of each CDR3. Clone size is stated in some rows and not others, as once, few, many or a class when expanded.

cdr3_aa: CSARGLNRDRYLNTEAFF
clone_size: NA
v_call: TRBV20-1
j_call: TRBJ1-1

cdr3_aa: CASGLGQGNTGELFF
clone_size: NA
v_call: TRBV12-5
j_call: TRBJ2-2

cdr3_aa: CASRVAPGQGRTEAFF
clone_size: NA
v_call: TRBV7-9
j_call: TRBJ1-1

cdr3_aa: CASSKEWGSGRSVTGELFF
clone_size: NA
v_call: TRBV21-1
j_call: TRBJ2-2

cdr3_aa: CASSPTERSSYNEQFF
clone_size: NA
v_call: TRBV5-1
j_call: TRBJ2-1

cdr3_aa: CASSRTEINTGELFF
clone_size: NA
v_call: TRBV5-5
j_call: TRBJ2-2

cdr3_aa: CASTDLQPGNTIYF
clone_size: NA
v_call: TRBV5-1
j_call: TRBJ1-3

cdr3_aa: CASSWGSGSNAFF
clone_size: NA
v_call: TRBV12-3/TRBV12-4
j_call: TRBJ1-1

cdr3_aa: CASSYAGEVSGYTF
clone_size: NA
v_call: TRBV6-5
j_call: TRBJ1-2

cdr3_aa: CASKVSTSSYNEQFF
clone_size: NA
v_call: TRBV19
j_call: TRBJ2-1

cdr3_aa: CASSFSPGSGEKLFF
clone_size: NA
v_call: TRBV12-3/TRBV12-4
j_call: TRBJ1-4

cdr3_aa: CATRGAGGGDTQYF
clone_size: NA
v_call: TRBV24-1
j_call: TRBJ2-3

cdr3_aa: CSAREWRGTASSIQYF
clone_size: NA
v_call: TRBV20-1
j_call: TRBJ2-4

cdr3_aa: CASSLATDRGQGYTF
clone_size: NA
v_call: TRBV5-1
j_call: TRBJ1-2

cdr3_aa: CASSLSGDEKLFF
clone_size: NA
v_call: TRBV5-1
j_call: TRBJ1-4

cdr3_aa: CASSLQAGPSQETQYF
clone_size: NA
v_call: TRBV5-1
j_call: TRBJ2-5

cdr3_aa: CSARRRLSSYNSPLHF
clone_size: NA
v_call: TRBV20-1
j_call: TRBJ1-6

cdr3_aa: CASRPGHTTGELFF
clone_size: medium-sized
v_call: TRBV12-3/TRBV12-4
j_call: TRBJ2-2

cdr3_aa: CASSQGGEGMGTQYF
clone_size: NA
v_call: TRBV4-2
j_call: TRBJ2-5

cdr3_aa: CASSTTVRNSPLHF
clone_size: NA
v_call: TRBV5-8
j_call: TRBJ1-6

cdr3_aa: CSVEESGAYEQYF
clone_size: NA
v_call: TRBV29-1
j_call: TRBJ2-7

cdr3_aa: CASSQTGVAEAFF
clone_size: NA
v_call: TRBV4-2
j_call: TRBJ1-1

cdr3_aa: CASSPGGGNNQPQHF
clone_size: NA
v_call: TRBV9
j_call: TRBJ1-5

cdr3_aa: CASSQGAGGSTDTQYF
clone_size: NA
v_call: TRBV3-1
j_call: TRBJ2-3

cdr3_aa: CASSVQGPPNTGELFF
clone_size: NA
v_call: TRBV5-1
j_call: TRBJ2-2

cdr3_aa: CASSKRKPKGVSNQPQHF
clone_size: NA
v_call: TRBV21-1
j_call: TRBJ1-5

cdr3_aa: CASSWGIAGGQETQYF
clone_size: NA
v_call: TRBV13
j_call: TRBJ2-5